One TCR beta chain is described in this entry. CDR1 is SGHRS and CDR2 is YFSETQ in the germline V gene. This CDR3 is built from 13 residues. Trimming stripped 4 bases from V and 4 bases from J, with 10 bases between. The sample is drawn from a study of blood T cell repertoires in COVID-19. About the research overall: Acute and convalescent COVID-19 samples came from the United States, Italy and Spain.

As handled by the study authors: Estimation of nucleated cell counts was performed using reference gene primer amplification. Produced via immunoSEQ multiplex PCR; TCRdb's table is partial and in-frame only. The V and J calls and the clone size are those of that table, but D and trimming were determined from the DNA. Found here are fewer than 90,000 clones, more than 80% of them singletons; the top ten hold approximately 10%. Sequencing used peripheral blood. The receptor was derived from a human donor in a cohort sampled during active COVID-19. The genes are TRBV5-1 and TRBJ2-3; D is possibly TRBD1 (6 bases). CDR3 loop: CASSQGMADTQYF. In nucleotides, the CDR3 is TGCGCCAGCAGCCAGGGGATGGCAGATACGCAGTATTTT.